The following is a TCR beta chain sequence with its context. Its antigen remains unknown. CDR3 size: 15 residues. V lost 4 bases and J 4 bases, leaving 16 bases between the germline ends. Germline V gene sequence: CDR1 GTSNPN, CDR2 SVGIG (reference sequence). The sample originates from a study of T cell responses to AZD1222 COVID-19 vaccine. Study observations and caveats: The study found vaccine-associated CD4 TCRs spanning spike, dominant at 160-218 and 743-854.

Profiled with immunoSEQ multiplex PCR; TCRdb holds only in-frame clones, not every one. The repertoire consists of around 80,000 clones, with 70% to 90% occurring once and the leading ten covering around 1.3%. The sequencing used peripheral blood, collected 28 days after the second AZD1222 dose. This chain links TRBV30 with TRBJ2-2, with a tentative D call TRBD2 (6 bases). This TCR derives from an adult who received the AZD1222 COVID-19 vaccine. The CDR3 protein is CAWKTGVHLTGELFF. DNA of the CDR3: TGTGCCTGGAAAACGGGGGTTCACCTCACCGGGGAGCTGTTTTTT.